This record covers a single T cell receptor (beta chain). TCRdb ran MiXCR on the PCR reads and lists one entry per CDR3 protein. The sample consists of just under 65,000 distinct CDR3 sequences, around a fifth of them appearing once. The CDR3 consists of 13 residues. With V trimmed by 11 bases and J by 3 bases, 9 bases remained unmatched. Germline assignment: CDR1 MNHNY and CDR2 SVGAGI (reference sequence). The sample belongs to a study of molecular identifiers for immune sequencing clone quantification. Researchers sorted naive CD8 T cells as cells that were CD8+CD4-CCR7+CD45RA+. This chain connects TRBV6-6 to TRBJ1-1; the match to TRBD1 covers 7 bases. This sequence originates from a human donor in good health. Some libraries in this study had Jurkat cell RNA spiked in. The sample comprised naive CD8+ T cells from blood, with Jurkat cell RNA spiked in. As to subset: FACS-sorted CD8+CD4-CCR7+CD45RA+ naive T cells. CDR3 DNA: TGTGCCGCCGACGAGGGGGCGGACACTGAAGCTTTCTTT. Its protein product is CAADEGADTEAFF.